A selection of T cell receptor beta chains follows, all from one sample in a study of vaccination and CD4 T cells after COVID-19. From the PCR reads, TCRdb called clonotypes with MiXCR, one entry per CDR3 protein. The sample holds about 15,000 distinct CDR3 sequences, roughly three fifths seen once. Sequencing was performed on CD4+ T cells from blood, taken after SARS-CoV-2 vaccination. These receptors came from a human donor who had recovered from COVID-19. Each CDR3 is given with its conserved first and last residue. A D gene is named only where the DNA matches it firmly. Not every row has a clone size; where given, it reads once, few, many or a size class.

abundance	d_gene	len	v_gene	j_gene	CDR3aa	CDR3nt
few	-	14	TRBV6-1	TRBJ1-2	CASSRDLTNYGYTF	TGTGCCAGCAGCAGGGACCTTACTAACTATGGCTACACCTTC
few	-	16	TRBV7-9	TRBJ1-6	CASSEVGGSHNSPLHF	TGTGCCAGCAGCGAGGTGGGGGGAAGCCATAATTCACCCCTCCACTTT
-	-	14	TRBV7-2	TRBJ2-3	CASREAVVTDTQYF	TGTGCCAGCAGGGAGGCCGTAGTCACAGATACGCAGTATTTT
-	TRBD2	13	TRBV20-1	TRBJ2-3	CSALGLASDTQYF	TGCAGTGCTCTCGGACTAGCTTCAGATACGCAGTATTTT
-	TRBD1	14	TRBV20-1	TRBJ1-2	CSARRQGKDYGYTF	TGCAGTGCTCGAAGACAGGGCAAGGACTATGGCTACACCTTC
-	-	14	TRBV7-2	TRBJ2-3	CASSLMPSTDTQYF	TGTGCCAGCAGCTTAATGCCTAGCACAGATACGCAGTATTTT
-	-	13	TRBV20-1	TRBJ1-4	CSASAREGEKLFF	TGCAGTGCTAGCGCAAGAGAGGGTGAAAAACTGTTTTTT
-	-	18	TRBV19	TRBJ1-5	CASTRGRGWSMSNQPQHF	TGTGCCAGTACCAGGGGCAGGGGATGGAGCATGAGCAATCAGCCCCAGCATTTT
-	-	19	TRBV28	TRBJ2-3	CASSYRVGRKDRRTDTQYF	TGTGCCAGCAGCTACAGGGTGGGTCGCAAGGATCGGAGAACAGATACGCAGTATTTT
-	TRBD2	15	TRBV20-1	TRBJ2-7	CSARDGTSGSGEQYF	TGCAGTGCTAGAGATGGGACTAGCGGGAGTGGGGAGCAGTACTTC
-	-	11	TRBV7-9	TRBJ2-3	CASTMSDTQYF	TGTGCCAGCACCATGTCAGATACGCAGTATTTT
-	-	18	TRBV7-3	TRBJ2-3	CASSPKPYPGSSTDTQYF	TGTGCCAGCAGCCCCAAGCCCTACCCTGGATCTAGCACAGATACGCAGTATTTT
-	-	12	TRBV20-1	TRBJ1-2	CSASSGVNGYTF	TGCAGTGCTAGTTCAGGGGTAAATGGCTACACCTTC
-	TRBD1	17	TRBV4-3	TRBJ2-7	CASSRDSGTGTRNEQYF	TGCGCCAGCAGCCGAGACTCCGGGACAGGGACGAGGAACGAGCAGTACTTC
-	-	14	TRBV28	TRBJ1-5	CASRPAGGNQPQHF	TGTGCCAGCAGACCCGCCGGAGGGAATCAGCCCCAGCATTTT
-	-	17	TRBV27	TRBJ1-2	CASSLDSGTATNYGYTF	TGTGCCAGCAGTCTGGATTCCGGGACGGCGACTAACTATGGCTACACCTTC
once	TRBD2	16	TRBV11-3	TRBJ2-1	CASSLGTSGRYNEQFF	TGTGCCAGCAGCTTAGGGACTAGCGGGCGTTACAATGAGCAGTTCTTC
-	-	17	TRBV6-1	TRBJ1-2	CASSEGVGVVRGYGYTF	TGTGCCAGCAGTGAAGGGGTAGGGGTCGTACGCGGCTATGGCTACACCTTC
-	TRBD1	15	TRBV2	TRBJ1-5	CASSFRQGNGQPQHF	TGTGCCAGCAGCTTCCGACAGGGAAACGGCCAGCCCCAGCATTTT
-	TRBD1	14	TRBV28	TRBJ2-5	CASSRTGGRKTQYF	TGTGCCAGCAGTAGGACAGGGGGTAGAAAGACCCAGTACTTC
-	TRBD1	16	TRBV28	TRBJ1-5	CASSQTRGLGNQPQHF	TGTGCCAGCAGTCAGACCAGGGGGCTTGGCAATCAGCCCCAGCATTTT
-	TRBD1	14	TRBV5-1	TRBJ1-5	CASSPGTGDQPQHF	TGCGCCAGCAGCCCCGGGACAGGGGATCAGCCCCAGCATTTT
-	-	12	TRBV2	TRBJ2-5	CASGTGEETQYF	TGTGCCTCAGGGACGGGGGAAGAGACCCAGTACTTC
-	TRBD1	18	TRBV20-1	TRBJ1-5	CSARDWAKQGDSNQPQHF	TGCAGTGCTAGAGATTGGGCTAAACAGGGGGATAGCAATCAGCCCCAGCATTTT
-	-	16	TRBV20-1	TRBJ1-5	CSVLPLQKTSFQPQHF	TGCAGTGTTCTCCCCCTACAGAAGACTTCGTTTCAGCCCCAGCATTTT
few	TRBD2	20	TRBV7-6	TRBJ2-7	CASSRIPFLAGGTSSYEQYF	TGTGCCAGCAGCAGAATCCCCTTTCTAGCGGGAGGCACGAGCTCCTACGAGCAGTACTTC
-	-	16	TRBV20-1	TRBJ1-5	CSASRGGGSHNQPQHF	TGCAGTGCTAGCCGTGGTGGTGGTAGCCACAATCAGCCCCAGCATTTT
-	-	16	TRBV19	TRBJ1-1	CASSMGEGDSNTEAFF	TGTGCCAGTAGTATGGGAGAGGGGGACTCGAACACTGAAGCTTTCTTT
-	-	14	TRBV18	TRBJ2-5	CASSPPATQETQYF	TGTGCCAGCTCACCACCGGCGACTCAAGAGACCCAGTACTTC
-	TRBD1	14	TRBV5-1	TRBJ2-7	CASSLDRGDYEQYF	TGCGCCAGCAGCTTGGACAGGGGGGACTACGAGCAGTACTTC
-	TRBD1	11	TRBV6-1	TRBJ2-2	CAVQRTGVVFF	TGTGCCGTACAACGGACAGGGGTAGTGTTTTTT